The source of this T cell receptor (beta chain) is a study of cytomegalovirus exposure and HLA in healthy donors. The CDR3 has 14 residues. V lost 8 bases and J 2 bases, leaving 16 bases between the germline ends. CDR1 is MNHEY and CDR2 is SMNVEV in the germline V gene (reference sequence). This clone appeared a single time. This PCR relied on a set of 60 Vbeta primers and 13 Jbeta primers. This table comes from immunoSEQ multiplex PCR, and its TCRdb copy is limited to in-frame clones, with some not included. The table shows roughly 160,000 clones, with 70% to 85% occurring only once. What was sequenced was PBMCs. This TCR was sampled from a man aged 35-49 years in good health and CMV-seronegative. The chain links TRBV27 to TRBJ2-7; D gene unclear. The CDR3 region is CASRNQKPPYEQYF. The CDR3, as DNA: TGTGCCAGCCGCAACCAAAAGCCGCCCTACGAGCAGTACTTC.